This T cell receptor (beta chain) was recorded in a study of siplizumab effects on memory and regulatory T cells. The assay looked at some 93,000 TCR templates in each sample. Profiled with immunoSEQ multiplex PCR; TCRdb holds only in-frame clones, not every one. The sample has about 52,000 clones; roughly 97% are singletons. The CDR3 has 12 residues. The V and J ends lost 5 bases and 11 bases respectively, with 15 bases between them. The V gene's germline CDR1 is SGHNT and CDR2 YENEEA. This clone was seen just once. The source is a human donor in good health. The chain joins TRBV11-3 to TRBJ1-1; TRBD1 is a possible D gene (5 bases). Input material: naive CD4+ T cells sorted from blood. CDR3 amino acids: CASSRGPTGAFF. The CDR3 DNA is TGTGCCAGCAGCCGGGGCCCCACGGGGGCTTTCTTT. The entire variable domain, with the rest obtained from reference TRBV11-3 and TRBJ1-1, is as follows: EAGVVQSPRYKIIEKKQPVAFWCNPISGHNTLYWYLQNLGQGPELLIRYENEEAVDDSQLPKDRFSAERLKGVDSTLKIQPAELGDSAVYLCASSRGPTGAFFGQGTRLTVV.